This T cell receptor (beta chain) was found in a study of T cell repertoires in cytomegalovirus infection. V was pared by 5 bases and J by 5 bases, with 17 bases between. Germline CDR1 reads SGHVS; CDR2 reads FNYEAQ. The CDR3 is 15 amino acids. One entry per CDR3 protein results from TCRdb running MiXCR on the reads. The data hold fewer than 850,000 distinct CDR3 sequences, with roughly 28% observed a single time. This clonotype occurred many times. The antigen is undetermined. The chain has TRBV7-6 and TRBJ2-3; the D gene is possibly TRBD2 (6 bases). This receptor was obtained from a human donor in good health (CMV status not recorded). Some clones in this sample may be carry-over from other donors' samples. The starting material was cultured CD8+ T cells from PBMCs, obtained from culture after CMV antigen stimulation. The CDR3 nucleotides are TGTGCCAGCAGCCCCGCGGGGTCCCCGGGAGATACGCAGTATTTT. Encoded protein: CASSPAGSPGDTQYF.